A selection of T cell receptor beta chains follows, all from one sample in a study of OX40 agonist ivuxolimab in advanced cancers. Sequencing was performed with immunoSEQ multiplex PCR; in TCRdb, only in-frame clones are kept and a portion is missing. The data show tens of thousands of clones, over 75% seen once. The input for sequencing was CD4+ or CD8+ T cells sorted from blood, taken in a trial of the OX40 agonist ivuxolimab. The receptors were gathered from an adult with an advanced solid tumor such as melanoma, head and neck, liver or kidney cancer. CDR3s include the opening cysteine and the closing phenylalanine or tryptophan. D genes are given only for firm matches. Not all rows give a size; the values are once, few, many and, for expanded clones, a class.

j_call | d_call | clone_size | cdr3_length | v_call | cdr3_nt | cdr3_aa
TRBJ2-5 | - | once | 14 | TRBV5-1 | TGCGCCAGCAGCCCCCGTTTGAGCGGGGAGACCCAGTACTTC | CASSPRLSGETQYF
TRBJ2-1 | TRBD1 | - | 13 | TRBV5-1 | TGCGCCAGCAGATGGACAGGGGGCAATGAGCAGTTCTTC | CASRWTGGNEQFF
TRBJ1-5 | - | - | 14 | TRBV30 | TGTGCCTGGCAGGGGTTTGGACCTAATCAGCCCCAGCATTTT | CAWQGFGPNQPQHF
TRBJ1-4 | - | - | 13 | TRBV4-3 | TGCGCCAGCAGCCAGGGCATCCGGGAAAAACTGTTTTTT | CASSQGIREKLFF
TRBJ1-2 | TRBD1 | - | 15 | TRBV7-9 | TGTGCCAGCAGCTCACGGGACAGGGCCAACTATGGCTACACCTTC | CASSSRDRANYGYTF
TRBJ2-1 | TRBD1 | - | 15 | TRBV25-1 | TGTGCCAGCAGTGAACAGGGGGCGCAGGGCAATGAGCAGTTCTTC | CASSEQGAQGNEQFF
TRBJ2-1 | - | once | 16 | TRBV6-5 | TGTGCCAGCAGTTACTCGACCGGTACCCCCTACAATGAGCAGTTCTTC | CASSYSTGTPYNEQFF
TRBJ1-1 | TRBD1 | few | 16 | TRBV2 | TGTGCCAGCAGCAGGGACAGCCGTCCGAGGAACACTGAAGCTTTCTTT | CASSRDSRPRNTEAFF
TRBJ2-7 | - | - | 13 | TRBV10-2 | TGCGCCAGCTCGAGGGATAACTCCTACGAGCAGTACTTC | CASSRDNSYEQYF
TRBJ2-7 | TRBD2 | few | 15 | TRBV10-1 | TGCGCCAGCAAGGTAGCGTCGGGGAGGGCCTACGAGCAGTACTTC | CASKVASGRAYEQYF
TRBJ1-5 | - | - | 17 | TRBV19 | TGTGCCAGTAAAGAAGGTTTGATGCGGTTGAGCAATCAGCCCCAGCATTTT | CASKEGLMRLSNQPQHF
TRBJ1-4 | - | - | 16 | TRBV5-1 | TGCGCCAGCAGCATTGGGGTCGGGGGGGCAAATGAAAAACTGTTTTTT | CASSIGVGGANEKLFF
TRBJ2-7 | - | - | 12 | TRBV7-9 | TGTGCCAGCAGCTTAGGGGCCTACGAGCAGTACTTC | CASSLGAYEQYF
TRBJ1-1 | - | - | 12 | TRBV30 | TGTGCCTGGAGCCCTCCGGGTGGGGGAGCTTTCTTT | CAWSPPGGGAFF
TRBJ1-2 | - | few | 17 | TRBV4-2 | TGTGCCAGCAGCCAGGGCGGTGGGGCAGTACTTAACTATGGCTACACCTTC | CASSQGGGAVLNYGYTF
TRBJ1-4 | - | - | 13 | TRBV6-5 | TGTGCCAGCAGTCCACAGGGTGCGGAAAAACTGTTTTTT | CASSPQGAEKLFF
TRBJ2-5 | TRBD1 | - | 14 | TRBV2 | TGTGCCAGCAATAGAGGGGGCGCTTGGGAGACCCAGTACTTC | CASNRGGAWETQYF
TRBJ2-1 | - | - | 11 | TRBV5-1 | TGCGCCAGCAGCTCCGAATATGAGCAGTTCTTC | CASSSEYEQFF
TRBJ1-1 | - | - | 8 | TRBV12-5 | TGTCAGTTAGAGAGAGCTTTCTTT | CQLERAFF